One sample yielded the 31 T cell receptor beta chains listed below, sequenced in a study of blood T cell repertoires in COVID-19. Repertoires were generated with immunoSEQ multiplex PCR, while TCRdb's copy carries only in-frame clones and drops some. The sample holds about 480,000 clones, around 85% seen once. Material for sequencing was PBMCs or T cells enriched from blood (not recorded which). These receptors were obtained from a woman aged 60-70 years who had recovered from COVID-19.

The rearrangement uses TRBV3-1 (or the pseudogene TRBV3-2) and TRBJ1-1; 8 bases align to TRBD1. The junction had 11 bases not matched to a gene; V was cut back by 5 bases and J by 6 bases. CDR3 length: 15 amino acids. CDR1 LGHDT and CDR2 YNNKEL come from the germline V gene (reference sequence). This CDR3 reads CASSFRQGKGAEAFF. The CDR3 DNA reads as TGTGCCAGCAGCTTTCGACAGGGGAAAGGGGCTGAAGCTTTCTTT.

The CDR3 region has the DNA TGTGCCAGCAGCAAGGGGCGGGAACAGCCCCAGCATTTT. Its protein product is CASSKGREQPQHF. The chain recombines TRBV21-1 with TRBJ1-5. TRBV21-1 is deemed a pseudogene. This CDR3 is built from 13 residues.

The rearrangement links TRBV4-1 to TRBJ1-2; 9 bases line up with TRBD1. The CDR3 runs 14 residues. V shed 4 bases and J 5 bases; nucleotides not matched to a gene: 5. CDR1 is MGHRA, CDR2 YSYEKL, per germline. CDR3 nucleotides: TGCGCCAGCAGCCTTCCGGGACAGGGTTATGGCTACACCTTC. It translates to CASSLPGQGYGYTF.

In this sample, this clone turned up a few times. This specimen includes other DNA sequences encoding the same CDR3. The CDR3 reads CASSLSGNQPQHF. The CDR3 nucleotides read TGCGCCAGCAGCTTAAGCGGTAATCAGCCCCAGCATTTT. The rearrangement links TRBV5-1 to TRBJ1-5, with D hard to call. The V gene lost 2 bases and the J gene lost 4 bases, with 7 bases spanning the gap. Per germline, CDR1 SGHRS and CDR2 YFSETQ. The CDR3 is made up of 13 amino acids.

The CDR3 DNA sequence: TGTGCCAGCAAACCCGGGACAGGAGCTTACGAGCAGTACTTC. Protein sequence: CASKPGTGAYEQYF. The genes are TRBV11-3 and TRBJ2-7; 8 nucleotides align to TRBD1. CDR1 and CDR2 from the germline V gene are SGHNT and YENEEA. Trimming took 7 bases from V and 4 from J; bases not matched to a gene: 9. The CDR3 totals 14 residues.

This chain uses TRBV3-1 (or the pseudogene TRBV3-2) with TRBJ1-4; D is perhaps TRBD1 (5 bases). Germline V lookup: CDR1 LGHDT, CDR2 YNNKEL (reference sequence). The CDR3 runs to 17 residues. V lost 4 bases, J lost 8 bases, and 23 bases lay in between. In DNA, the CDR3 is TGTGCCAGCAGCCGGGGATCTGGGACCGGGGGAGGAGAAAAACTGTTTTTT. This encodes CASSRGSGTGGGEKLFF.

DNA of the CDR3: TGTGCCAGCAGGGGGGCTGGCTACACCTTC. Translating it yields CASRGAGYTF. The chain combines TRBV6-5 with TRBJ1-2, with a tentative D call TRBD1 (6 bases). The germline V gene encodes CDR1 MNHEY and CDR2 SVGAGI. Trimming took off 6 bases at V and 7 bases at J, with 6 bases between the two ends. This CDR3 spans 10 amino acids.

This chain links TRBV9 with TRBJ2-5, with TRBD1 matching 8 bases. Per the germline V gene, CDR1 is SGDLS and CDR2 is YYNGEE. This CDR3 comprises 16 residues. With V trimmed by 3 bases and J by 5 bases, 12 bases remained unmatched. DNA for the CDR3: TGTGCCAGCAGCGCTAGAGGGGGGCAGGGGGCCGAGACCCAGTACTTC. Its protein product is CASSARGGQGAETQYF. The full variable domain, rest sourced from reference TRBV9 and TRBJ2-5, is DSGVTQTPKHLITATGQRVTLRCSPRSGDLSVYWYQQSLDQGLQFLIQYYNGEERAKGNILERFSAQQFPDLHSELNLSSLELGDSALYFCASSARGGQGAETQYFGPGTRLLVL.

The V call is TRBV6-1, the J call TRBJ1-1; 8 positions agree with TRBD1. This CDR3 comprises 16 residues. Germline values: CDR1 MNHNS, CDR2 SASEGT. V lost 3 bases and J lost 1; bases outside the gene matches: 7. CDR3 nucleotides: TGTGCCAGCAGTGACCCCGGACAGGGACAGAACACTGAAGCTTTCTTT. It specifies CASSDPGQGQNTEAFF.

This chain uses TRBV3-1 (or the pseudogene TRBV3-2) with TRBJ2-5, with a weak D call TRBD2 (6 bases). Germline lookup yields CDR1 LGHDT and CDR2 YNNKEL (reference sequence). V was shortened by 1 base and J by 4 bases, with 16 bases between the two germline ends. This CDR3 contains 16 residues. CDR3 protein: CASSQAASEGSETQYF. In nucleotides, the CDR3 is TGTGCCAGCAGCCAAGCCGCTAGCGAGGGATCAGAGACCCAGTACTTC.

The genes are TRBV5-8 and TRBJ2-5; 10 bases match TRBD2. Trimming cost V 1 base and J 0 bases; bases outside gene matches: 12. Germline V gene data show CDR1 as SGHTS and CDR2 as YDEGEE. This CDR3 region has 19 residues. The CDR3 bases are TGTGCCAGCAGCTTGAGTTTTGGGCTAGCGGGGGTCGACCAAGAGACCCAGTACTTC. Amino acids: CASSLSFGLAGVDQETQYF. The whole variable domain, filled in from reference TRBV5-8 and TRBJ2-5, reads EAGVTQSPTHLIKTRGQQATLRCSPISGHTSVYWYQQALGLGLQFLLWYDEGEERNRGNFPPRFSGRQFPNYSSELNVNALELEDSALYLCASSLSFGLAGVDQETQYFGPGTRLLVL.

The rearrangement uses TRBV19 and TRBJ1-2, with unresolved D. Germline V gene data show CDR1 as LNHDA and CDR2 as SQIVND (reference sequence). The CDR3 has 15 residues. Trimming stripped 5 bases from V and 4 bases from J, with 17 bases between. This CDR3 is CASSRGSQNLYGYTF. In DNA, the CDR3 is TGTGCCAGTAGTCGGGGTTCGCAGAACCTCTATGGCTACACCTTC.

The chain links TRBV29-1 to TRBJ2-3; 13 nucleotides agree with TRBD2. The CDR3 is 15 amino acids. Trimming took 6 bases from V and 11 from J; bases not matched to a gene: 14. Germline V gives CDR1 SQVTM, CDR2 ANQGSEA. This CDR3 reads CSVGRPGLAGTMQYF. CDR3 DNA sequence: TGCAGCGTCGGTCGCCCGGGACTAGCGGGGACTATGCAGTATTTT.

The chain joins TRBV24-1 to TRBJ2-3; D uncertain. The CDR3 loop spans 13 amino acids. Germline V gives CDR1 KGHDR, CDR2 SFDVKD. The V end lost 6 bases, the J end lost 1 base, and 7 bases lay between the germline ends. This CDR3 reads CATSSPGTDTQYF. The CDR3 DNA reads as TGTGCCACCAGTAGCCCCGGCACAGATACGCAGTATTTT.

The rearrangement joins TRBV7-2 to TRBJ2-5; D perhaps matches TRBD2 (6 bases). Trimming took off 0 bases at V and 5 bases at J, with 13 bases between the two ends. The V gene's germline CDR1 is SGHTA and CDR2 FQGNSA. This CDR3 has 15 residues. CDR3 coding DNA: TGTGCCAGCAGCTTAGCGAGGCGGGGTGGGGAGACCCAGTACTTC. As protein: CASSLARRGGETQYF.

The CDR3 DNA follows: TGTGCCAGCAGCTTGCCCGGGGGGCCGTTCTTC. As protein: CASSLPGGPFF. The rearrangement joins TRBV7-6 to TRBJ2-1, with D possibly matching TRBD2 (7 bases). The CDR3 contains 11 residues. The V gene's germline CDR1 is SGHVS and CDR2 FNYEAQ. Trimming left V 3 bases short and J 15 bases short, with 12 bases between.

The chain recombines TRBV11-2 with TRBJ1-2, with D unclear. CDR1 and CDR2 (germline): SGHAT, FQNNGV. CDR3 size: 14 residues. V gave up 3 bases and J gave up 4 bases, with 12 bases separating them. CDR3 residues: CASSFTERSYGYTF. The CDR3 DNA is TGTGCCAGCAGCTTCACGGAAAGGAGCTATGGCTACACCTTC.

The gene calls are TRBV19 and TRBJ1-2; 8 bases fit TRBD1. The V gene's germline CDR1 is LNHDA and CDR2 SQIVND (reference sequence). The CDR3 extends over 15 amino acids. Unmatched junction bases numbered 12, after V lost 6 bases and J lost 6 bases. The CDR3 is CASSLWTGPADGYTF. The DNA for the CDR3 is TGTGCCAGTAGCCTTTGGACAGGGCCGGCAGATGGCTACACCTTC.

The chain employs TRBV5-1 and TRBJ1-3; TRBD1 matches at 8 bases. The CDR3 sequence is 13 residues long. The V segment lost 9 bases and the J segment 4 bases; nucleotides outside the gene matches: 6. The V gene's germline CDR1 is SGHRS and CDR2 YFSETQ. This CDR3 reads CATKTGVGNTIYF. DNA for the CDR3: TGCGCCACCAAGACAGGGGTCGGAAACACCATATATTTT.

This chain links TRBV30 with TRBJ1-1, with D perhaps TRBD1 (6 bases). Trimming removed 6 bases from V and 6 bases from J, with 23 bases in between. The CDR3 has 15 residues. The germline V gene has CDR1 GTSNPN and CDR2 SVGIG (reference sequence). The CDR3: CACHAKTRGIPEAFF. The CDR3 DNA sequence: TGTGCCTGCCACGCGAAGACGAGGGGGATACCTGAAGCTTTCTTT.

The chain links TRBV18 to TRBJ1-2, with a tentative D call TRBD1 (6 bases). Germline CDR1 is KGHSH and CDR2 is LQKENI. V was clipped by 3 bases and J by 8 bases, with 13 bases between them. The CDR3 is made up of 13 amino acids. In DNA form, the CDR3 reads TGTGCCAGCTCACCCGACAGGTCGAGCGGCTACACCTTC. Amino acid sequence: CASSPDRSSGYTF.

The J gene is TRBJ1-1, the V gene TRBV3-1 (or the pseudogene TRBV3-2), with 8 nucleotides matching TRBD1. CDR1 and CDR2 from the germline V gene are LGHDT and YNNKEL (reference sequence). This CDR3 comprises 17 residues. The V and J ends lost 0 bases and 4 bases, in that order; junction bases with no gene match: 10. CDR3 bases: TGTGCCAGCAGCCAAGATAGGCAGGGGGCGATGATCACTGAAGCTTTCTTT. It translates to CASSQDRQGAMITEAFF.

The genes are TRBV11-3 and TRBJ1-3, with D hard to call. The V gene's germline CDR1 is SGHNT and CDR2 YENEEA. Trimming took off 4 bases at V and 7 bases at J, with 11 bases between the two ends. CDR3 length: 13 amino acids. CDR3 sequence: CASSSGGHNTIYF. CDR3 nucleotide sequence: TGTGCCAGCAGCTCCGGTGGGCACAACACCATATATTTT.

On this clone itself: The identical CDR3 is also encoded by other nucleotide sequences in the sample. The DNA for the CDR3 is TGTGCCAGCAGCCCAGACAGGTACTATGGCTACACCTTC. Translation gives CASSPDRYYGYTF. The rearrangement links TRBV12-3 or TRBV12-4 to TRBJ1-2, with TRBD1 as a possible D gene (6 bases). The CDR3 runs to 13 residues. V lost 6 bases, J lost 3 bases, and 11 bases lay in between.

The chain couples TRBV6-5 to TRBJ1-2; 8 bases map to TRBD1. Trimming took 8 bases from V and 3 from J; bases not matched to a gene: 11. This CDR3 has 15 amino acids. CDR1 MNHEY and CDR2 SVGAGI come from the germline V gene. The CDR3 region is CASAHRGSGDYGYTF. The CDR3 DNA follows: TGTGCCAGCGCCCACAGGGGGTCTGGCGACTATGGCTACACCTTC.

The chain combines TRBV3-1 (or the pseudogene TRBV3-2) with TRBJ2-7, with 7 bases matching TRBD2. The CDR3 contains 12 residues. V lost 4 bases, J lost 6 bases, and 3 bases stayed unmatched. Germline-derived CDR1 and CDR2 are LGHDT and YNNKEL (reference sequence). The CDR3 spells CASSLGGSEQYF. Here the CDR3 DNA reads TGTGCCAGCAGCCTCGGGGGGAGCGAGCAGTACTTC.

CDR3 sequence: CASSLEQGASRTGELFF. The CDR3, as DNA: TGTGCCAGCAGCTTAGAACAGGGGGCGAGTCGAACCGGGGAGCTGTTTTTT. The chain uses TRBV11-2 and TRBJ2-2; TRBD1 aligns across 9 bases. The CDR3 spans 17 residues. The V segment lost 0 bases and the J segment 5 bases; nucleotides outside the gene matches: 7. CDR1 and CDR2 (germline): SGHAT, FQNNGV. The complete variable domain, with remaining parts taken from reference TRBV11-2 and TRBJ2-2, reads EAGVAQSPRYKIIEKRQSVAFWCNPISGHATLYWYQQILGQGPKLLIQFQNNGVVDDSQLPKDRFSAERLKGVDSTLKIQPAKLEDSAVYLCASSLEQGASRTGELFFGEGSRLTVL.

This chain connects TRBV12-5 to TRBJ2-7; tentatively, D is TRBD1 (6 bases). The length of the CDR3 is 16 residues. V lost 4 bases, J lost 4 bases, and 20 bases lay in between. CDR1 is LGHNT, CDR2 FRNRAP, per germline. CDR3 region: CASGSLKGQGFYEQYV. The CDR3 DNA follows: TGTGCTAGTGGTTCTCTCAAGGGGCAGGGGTTTTACGAGCAGTACGTC.

The chain couples TRBV21-1 to TRBJ1-2; the table's D call of TRBD1 was not tested on the DNA. TRBV21-1 represents a pseudogene. The CDR3 loop spans 15 amino acids. CDR3 sequence: CASSDGTGESHGYTF. The CDR3 DNA sequence: TGTGCCAGCAGCGACGGGACAGGGGAATCCCATGGCTACACCTTC.

The CDR3 protein is CASSLDRANSYGYTF. The CDR3 region has the DNA TGCGCCAGCAGCTTAGACAGGGCAAATTCCTATGGCTACACCTTC. The chain is built from TRBV5-1 and TRBJ1-2; the match to TRBD1 covers 7 bases. V lost 2 bases, J lost 4 bases, and 8 bases stayed unmatched. From germline, CDR1 is SGHRS and CDR2 YFSETQ. The CDR3 spans 15 residues.

The chain links TRBV7-9 to TRBJ1-1, with a weak D call TRBD1 (5 bases). Germline V gives CDR1 SEHNR, CDR2 FQNEAQ (reference sequence). The CDR3 is 15 amino acids. Trimming stripped 1 base from V and 5 bases from J, with 14 bases between. The CDR3 bases are TGTGCCAGCAGCTTAGAGAGGGGAGGCCTGACTGAAGCTTTCTTT. It codes for CASSLERGGLTEAFF.